This record covers a single T cell receptor (beta chain). Its antigen is unknown. Mismatch with germline at one junction end may stem from a read error. Via MiXCR, TCRdb re-called the reads, giving one row per CDR3 protein. The repertoire holds roughly 730,000 distinct CDR3 sequences, with roughly 36% as singletons. The data were taken from a study of T cell repertoires in cytomegalovirus infection. Overall study: Public TCR beta signatures marked donors with CMV infection and the matching HLA.

The TCR comes from a human donor in good health (CMV status not recorded). Some clones in this sample may be carry-over from other donors' samples. Sample: cultured PBMCs, taken from culture after CMV antigen stimulation.

The DNA for the CDR3 is TGTGCCAGCAGTAGGGCAGGGGAAGGAATTTACGCGGTCTTC. The encoded protein is CASSRAGEGIYAVF. The chain has TRBV27 and TRBJ2-1, with D possibly TRBD1 on 6 matching bases. The CDR3 totals 14 residues. Germline V gene sequence: CDR1 MNHEY, CDR2 SMNVEV (reference sequence).